A selection of T cell receptor beta chains follows, all from one sample in a study of regulatory T cells in long-lasting Graves disease. TCRdb called the multiplex PCR reads again in MiXCR, with one record for every CDR3 protein. The top ten hold about 19% of the sample, which has a few hundred thousand distinct CDR3 sequences, about 11% seen once. Separately, the same data were catalogued under a study of T cells in Graves' hyperthyroidism and ophthalmopathy.

This material consisted of peripheral blood mononuclear cells (PBMCs), taken at new diagnosis, from a patient treated with antithyroid drugs. These receptors all stem from a woman between 18 and 30 years old with Graves disease. Each CDR3 is given with its conserved first and last residue. Each record gives: J gene, D gene, clone size, V gene, CDR3 DNA, CDR3 protein. A D gene is named only where the DNA matches it firmly. Where a row states a size, it is once, few, many or the class of an expanded clone; other rows omit it.

J: TRBJ1-5; D: NA; size: many; V: TRBV20-1; DNA: TGCAGTGCCCCCGACACATATAGCAATCAGCCCCAGCATTTT; CDR3: CSAPDTYSNQPQHF
J: TRBJ2-5; D: NA; size: many; V: TRBV12-3/TRBV12-4; DNA: TGTGCCAGCAGTTTAGCGTGGATGTCGGGGAAACAGACCCAGTGCTTC; CDR3: CASSLAWMSGKQTQCF
J: TRBJ2-7; D: NA; size: many; V: TRBV5-1; DNA: TGCGCCAGCCGGGAGAGAGATACTTCCTACGAGCAGTACTTC; CDR3: CASRERDTSYEQYF
J: TRBJ1-5; D: NA; size: many; V: TRBV6-2/TRBV6-3; DNA: TGTGCCAGCAGTTACTCGATCCGGGACACCTCGTCGAGCAATCAGCCCCAGCATTTT; CDR3: CASSYSIRDTSSSNQPQHF
J: TRBJ2-7; D: TRBD2; size: many; V: TRBV7-2; DNA: TGTGCCAGCAGCTTAGTATTAGCGGGAGAGAAGCAGTACTTC; CDR3: CASSLVLAGEKQYF
J: TRBJ1-2; D: TRBD1; size: many; V: TRBV6-1; DNA: TGTGCCAGCAATGACAGGGGGCGCGATGATGGCTACACCTTC; CDR3: CASNDRGRDDGYTF
J: TRBJ2-1; D: NA; size: many; V: TRBV7-8; DNA: TGTGCCAGCAGCTTGTGGACCGAGGCGAACAATGAGCAGTTCTTC; CDR3: CASSLWTEANNEQFF
J: TRBJ2-2; D: TRBD2; size: many; V: TRBV6-2/TRBV6-3; DNA: TGTGCCAGCAGTTACTTTAGCGCGGGAGAGGACACCGGGGAGCTGTTTTTT; CDR3: CASSYFSAGEDTGELFF
J: TRBJ1-5; D: TRBD1; size: many; V: TRBV6-5; DNA: TGTGCCAGCAGTTCGACAGGGGCCCAGCCCCAGCATTTT; CDR3: CASSSTGAQPQHF
J: TRBJ2-1; D: TRBD2; size: NA; V: TRBV27; DNA: TGTGCCAGCAGCATTAGCGGGAGAGGCCTAAAAGGGACCTACAATGAGCAGTTCTTC; CDR3: CASSISGRGLKGTYNEQFF
J: TRBJ2-7; D: NA; size: many; V: TRBV7-6; DNA: TGTGCCAGCAGCTACCGGACTGGGAGCTCCTACGAGCAGTACTTC; CDR3: CASSYRTGSSYEQYF
J: TRBJ2-2; D: NA; size: many; V: TRBV6-1; DNA: TGTGCCAGCAGTAGTCGACCAGGGGGGAGCGGGGAGCTGTTTTTT; CDR3: CASSSRPGGSGELFF
J: TRBJ2-3; D: TRBD2; size: few; V: TRBV20-1; DNA: TGCAATGCTAGGAAGGAGCGGGGGTCGGGAGATACGCAGTATTTT; CDR3: CNARKERGSGDTQYF
J: TRBJ1-2; D: TRBD1; size: many; V: TRBV7-2; DNA: TGTGCCAGCAGCTCCGGACAGGGTGGTGATGGCTACACCTTC; CDR3: CASSSGQGGDGYTF
J: TRBJ1-2; D: TRBD1; size: many; V: TRBV28; DNA: TGTGCCAGCAGGACGTCGGACAGGCTTAACTATGGCTACACCTTC; CDR3: CASRTSDRLNYGYTF
J: TRBJ2-5; D: NA; size: many; V: TRBV4-3; DNA: TGCGCCAGCAGCCAAGAAGGGGCAGTAGGTTGGGGGCTCCAGTACTTC; CDR3: CASSQEGAVGWGLQYF
J: TRBJ1-1; D: NA; size: many; V: TRBV3-1; DNA: TGTGCCAGCAGCTTAAAGTGGGATCTGAACACTGAAGCTTTCTTT; CDR3: CASSLKWDLNTEAFF
J: TRBJ2-7; D: NA; size: many; V: TRBV20-1; DNA: TGCAGTGCTACCGGACCCGATAGGAGAGAGCAGTACTTC; CDR3: CSATGPDRREQYF
J: TRBJ2-7; D: NA; size: NA; V: TRBV28; DNA: TGTGCCAGCAGTGACACTAATGGATTCTACGAGCAGTACTTC; CDR3: CASSDTNGFYEQYF
J: TRBJ2-1; D: NA; size: NA; V: TRBV7-3; DNA: TGTGCCAGCAGCTTAGAAACTGACAATGAGCAGTTCTTC; CDR3: CASSLETDNEQFF
J: TRBJ1-1; D: NA; size: NA; V: TRBV18; DNA: TGTGCCAGCTCACCCCCAACCCTATATGTGGGGAGCACTGAAGCTTTCTTT; CDR3: CASSPPTLYVGSTEAFF
J: TRBJ2-1; D: TRBD2; size: many; V: TRBV6-2/TRBV6-3; DNA: TGTGCCAGCAGTTTCCCAAGGACTAGCGGGGGGGCTATTGAGCAGTTCTTC; CDR3: CASSFPRTSGGAIEQFF
J: TRBJ2-3; D: NA; size: NA; V: TRBV6-2/TRBV6-3; DNA: TGTGCCAGCAGTTGGACTCTAAGAGATACGCAGTATTTT; CDR3: CASSWTLRDTQYF
J: TRBJ1-1; D: NA; size: many; V: TRBV27; DNA: TGTGCCAGCAGTTTAGCGGGAATGAACACTGAAGCTTTCTTT; CDR3: CASSLAGMNTEAFF
J: TRBJ1-2; D: NA; size: once; V: TRBV19; DNA: TGTGCCAGTAGTATGGCCCGATCGTATGGCTACACCTTC; CDR3: CASSMARSYGYTF
J: TRBJ2-5; D: NA; size: many; V: TRBV20-1; DNA: TGCAGTGCTAGGCCCGGGAGATTACAAGAGACCCAGTACTTC; CDR3: CSARPGRLQETQYF
J: TRBJ2-1; D: TRBD1; size: many; V: TRBV7-3; DNA: TGTGCCAGCAGCTTAACGGGGGACAGCTACAATGAGCAGTTCTTC; CDR3: CASSLTGDSYNEQFF
J: TRBJ2-7; D: TRBD1; size: few; V: TRBV10-2; DNA: TGCGCCAGCAGGGCCTCCCGGGACAGGGGCTACGAGCAGTACTTC; CDR3: CASRASRDRGYEQYF
J: TRBJ1-6; D: NA; size: many; V: TRBV7-9; DNA: TGTGCCAGCAGCTTAGAGGGTCCAAACTCCTATAATTCACCCCTCCACTTT; CDR3: CASSLEGPNSYNSPLHF
J: TRBJ2-7; D: NA; size: NA; V: TRBV28; DNA: TGTGCCAGCAGTTCCCCGGGGCCGGAGGAGCAGTACTTC; CDR3: CASSSPGPEEQYF
J: TRBJ2-1; D: NA; size: NA; V: TRBV9; DNA: TGTGCCAGCAGCGTAGCCCCGGGAACGATATACAATGAGCAGTTCTTC; CDR3: CASSVAPGTIYNEQFF
J: TRBJ1-2; D: NA; size: many; V: TRBV18; DNA: TGTGCCAGCTCCCCCGGTGGGGGCGGTGGCTACACCTTC; CDR3: CASSPGGGGGYTF
J: TRBJ2-1; D: NA; size: many; V: TRBV6-1; DNA: TGTGCCAGCAGTCCCGAGGGTGAGCAGTTCTTC; CDR3: CASSPEGEQFF
J: TRBJ2-5; D: NA; size: many; V: TRBV11-1; DNA: TGTGCCAGCAGCGCCGACCAAGAGACCCAGTACTTC; CDR3: CASSADQETQYF
J: TRBJ2-1; D: TRBD2; size: few; V: TRBV13; DNA: TGTGCCAGCAGCTTAGCTCGCGGGATGGGTAGCGGGAGAGGGAATGAGCAGTTCTTC; CDR3: CASSLARGMGSGRGNEQFF
J: TRBJ1-2; D: NA; size: many; V: TRBV30; DNA: TGTGCCTGGAGATGGGAGGGGAAGGCGGACGGCTACACCTTC; CDR3: CAWRWEGKADGYTF
J: TRBJ2-7; D: NA; size: many; V: TRBV5-1; DNA: TGCGCCAGCAGCTTAGAGGGGATCTCGGCCTACGAGCAGTACTTC; CDR3: CASSLEGISAYEQYF
J: TRBJ1-2; D: NA; size: many; V: TRBV12-3/TRBV12-4; DNA: TGTGCCAGCAGTGCTCCACTTTCGGGACACGTAGATAACTATGGCTACACCTTC; CDR3: CASSAPLSGHVDNYGYTF
J: TRBJ2-3; D: NA; size: many; V: TRBV14; DNA: TGTGCCAGCAGCCATCAGAGAAAAGATACGCAGTATTTT; CDR3: CASSHQRKDTQYF
J: TRBJ1-1; D: NA; size: NA; V: TRBV11-2; DNA: TGCGCCAGCAGCCAAGAAATGGAGACACCTCGTCCTTGGAACACTGAAGCTTTCTTT; CDR3: CASSQEMETPRPWNTEAFF
J: TRBJ2-2; D: NA; size: many; V: TRBV6-1; DNA: TGTGCCAGCAGGATTAGCACCGGGGAGCTGTTTTTT; CDR3: CASRISTGELFF
J: TRBJ1-1; D: NA; size: many; V: TRBV18; DNA: TGTGCCAGCTCATCGGGGGAAACTGAAGCTTTCTTT; CDR3: CASSSGETEAFF
J: TRBJ1-4; D: TRBD1; size: many; V: TRBV18; DNA: TGTGCCAGCTCACCCGCACAGGGGGCAGCTAATGAAAAACTGTTTTTT; CDR3: CASSPAQGAANEKLFF
J: TRBJ2-1; D: NA; size: many; V: TRBV29-1; DNA: TGCAGCGTTGACAAAGTAAACAATGAGCAGTTCTTC; CDR3: CSVDKVNNEQFF
J: TRBJ1-4; D: NA; size: many; V: TRBV6-1; DNA: TGTGCCAGCAGGATGTTCAGGGTCGACGTCGGACTGTTTTTT; CDR3: CASRMFRVDVGLFF
J: TRBJ2-2; D: NA; size: NA; V: TRBV11-2; DNA: TGTGCCAGCAGCTTAGTACCGCTAGGACCGTCGACCACCGGGGAGCTGTTTTTT; CDR3: CASSLVPLGPSTTGELFF
J: TRBJ1-1; D: NA; size: many; V: TRBV7-9; DNA: TGTGCCAGCAGCTTAACCACCGCCGGGGGACTGAACACTGAAGCTTTCTTT; CDR3: CASSLTTAGGLNTEAFF
J: TRBJ2-1; D: NA; size: few; V: TRBV27; DNA: TGTGCCAGCAGTTCCACACTAGCATCGGGGCCCGACAATGAGCAGTTCTTC; CDR3: CASSSTLASGPDNEQFF
J: TRBJ1-6; D: TRBD1; size: NA; V: TRBV6-9; DNA: TGTGCCAGCAGTTACCGACAGGGCTTGGGTTCACCCCTCCACTTT; CDR3: CASSYRQGLGSPLHF
J: TRBJ1-5; D: NA; size: many; V: TRBV5-1; DNA: TGTGCCAGCAGCTTGGGCGGAGGCAATCAGCCCCAGCATTTT; CDR3: CASSLGGGNQPQHF
J: TRBJ2-2; D: TRBD1; size: NA; V: TRBV20-1; DNA: TGCAGTGCTTCGGGACAGGGCATGGCCGGGGAGCTGTTTTTT; CDR3: CSASGQGMAGELFF
J: TRBJ2-2; D: TRBD1; size: many; V: TRBV28; DNA: TGTGCCATCATGATCAGGACAGGGGCCCCGGGAACGAACACCGGGGAGCTGTTTTTT; CDR3: CAIMIRTGAPGTNTGELFF
J: TRBJ2-4; D: TRBD2; size: many; V: TRBV3-1; DNA: TGTGCCAGCAGCCCGACTAGCGCAGGAAACATTCAGTACTTC; CDR3: CASSPTSAGNIQYF
J: TRBJ1-1; D: TRBD1; size: many; V: TRBV5-1; DNA: TGCGCCAGCAGCCCGGGACAGGGCCAAGCTTTCTTT; CDR3: CASSPGQGQAFF
J: TRBJ1-5; D: NA; size: many; V: TRBV3-1; DNA: TGTGCCAGCAGCCAAAGCTTGGGGTATAGCAATCAGCCCCAGCATTTT; CDR3: CASSQSLGYSNQPQHF
J: TRBJ2-3; D: TRBD2; size: few; V: TRBV24-1; DNA: TGTGCCACCAGTCTAGCGGGAGGTACCAGTACGCAGTATTTT; CDR3: CATSLAGGTSTQYF
J: TRBJ1-5; D: NA; size: NA; V: TRBV20-1; DNA: TGCAGTGCTAGAAGGGGAAATAGCAATCAGCCCCAGCATTTT; CDR3: CSARRGNSNQPQHF